Each of the 7 T cell receptor beta chains below was sequenced from the same sample in a study of blood T cell repertoires in COVID-19. Assay used: immunoSEQ multiplex PCR; TCRdb lists only in-frame clones, some missing. The repertoire holds fewer than 120,000 clones, with about 80% as singletons. Sequences were obtained from peripheral blood. The receptors here all came from a woman older than 75 with active or convalescent COVID-19.

This chain joins TRBV7-3 and TRBJ2-3; D remains ambiguous. V lost 5 bases to trimming and J lost 3 bases, with 9 bases between them. Germline V lookup: CDR1 SGHTA, CDR2 FQGTGA. This CDR3 contains 13 residues. The CDR3 reads CASSRELTDTQYF. The CDR3 region has the DNA TGTGCCAGCAGCCGCGAACTTACAGATACGCAGTATTTT.

This rearrangement joins TRBV5-4 to TRBJ1-6; no firm D call. The germline V gene has CDR1 SGHNT and CDR2 YYREEE (reference sequence). This CDR3 has 14 residues. The V end was cut by 2 bases, the J end by 6 bases, with 9 bases between. CDR3 amino acids: CASSLSGGNSPLHF. The CDR3 DNA follows: TGTGCCAGCAGCTTAAGTGGCGGTAATTCACCCCTCCACTTT.

V usage is TRBV2 and J usage is TRBJ2-7; TRBD1 might be the D (6 bases). This CDR3 is 13 amino acids long. V dropped 5 bases and J dropped 9 bases, with 17 bases sitting between them. Germline V gene data show CDR1 as SNHLY and CDR2 as FYNNEI. As DNA, the CDR3 is TGTGCCAGCAGTCAGAACAGGGAATCTATGCAGTACTTC. Protein: CASSQNRESMQYF.

The chain uses TRBV28 and TRBJ1-1, with 7 bases identical to TRBD1. Germline-derived CDR1 and CDR2 are MDHEN and SYDVKM. CDR3 length: 15 residues. Trimming at V came to 3 bases and at J to 0 bases, leaving 4 bases not matched to a gene. The DNA of the CDR3 is TGTGCCAGCAGTTTCGCAGGGGGGATGAACACTGAAGCTTTCTTT. Protein: CASSFAGGMNTEAFF.

The chain couples TRBV7-8 to TRBJ1-2; D not resolved. V lost 5 bases and J 0 bases, leaving 13 bases between the germline ends. From germline, CDR1 is SGHVS and CDR2 FQNEAQ. The CDR3 runs 15 residues. The CDR3 loop is CASSPRRSSNYGYTF. The CDR3 nucleotides are TGTGCCAGCAGCCCTCGTCGTAGCTCTAACTATGGCTACACCTTC.

The chain combines TRBV3-1 (or the pseudogene TRBV3-2) with TRBJ1-1; TRBD1 aligns across 10 bases. Germline-derived CDR1 and CDR2 are LGHDT and YNNKEL (reference sequence). The V gene end was trimmed by 4 bases and the J gene end by 10 bases; junction bases not matched to a gene: 21. The length of the CDR3 is 18 residues. The CDR3, as DNA: TGTGCCAGCAGCCCCAGTGCGTGGCTGGGACAGGGGCTTCGAACAGCTTTCTTT. Translating it yields CASSPSAWLGQGLRTAFF.

The rearrangement uses TRBV28 and TRBJ2-5, with D possibly matching TRBD2 (5 bases). CDR1 and CDR2 (germline): MDHEN, SYDVKM. CDR3 length: 17 residues. V was pared by 4 bases and J by 0 bases, with 18 bases between. The CDR3 DNA is TGTGCCAGCAGTTCATCAGCGGCGGGTTCGTACCAAGAGACCCAGTACTTC. Translating gives CASSSSAAGSYQETQYF. The entire variable domain, with the rest obtained from reference TRBV28 and TRBJ2-5, is as follows: DVKVTQSSRYLVKRTGEKVFLECVQDMDHENMFWYRQDPGLGLRLIYFSYDVKMKEKGDIPEGYSVSREKKERFSLILESASTNQTSMYLCASSSSAAGSYQETQYFGPGTRLLVL.